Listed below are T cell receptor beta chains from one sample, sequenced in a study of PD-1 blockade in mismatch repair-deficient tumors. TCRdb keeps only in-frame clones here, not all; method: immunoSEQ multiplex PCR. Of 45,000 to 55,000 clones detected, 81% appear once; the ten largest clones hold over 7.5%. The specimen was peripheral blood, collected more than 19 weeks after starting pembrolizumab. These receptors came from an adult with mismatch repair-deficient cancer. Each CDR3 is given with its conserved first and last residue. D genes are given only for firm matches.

CDR3: CASSLGLAGSQFF; D: TRBD2; V: TRBV7-3
CDR3: CASSQRPRYEQYF; D: .; V: TRBV7-2
CDR3: CASSRDSFLNTEAFF; D: TRBD1; V: TRBV7-8
CDR3: CASSYSMGGNTEAFF; D: .; V: TRBV6-5
CDR3: CASSALRRAGDYNSPLHF; D: .; V: TRBV28
CDR3: CASSYGGGSETQYF; D: .; V: TRBV6-5
CDR3: CASSSRDRGVYEQYF; D: TRBD1; V: TRBV18
CDR3: CASSIGTVSYNEQFF; D: .; V: TRBV19
CDR3: CASRDPQGADGTEAFF; D: TRBD1; V: TRBV5-1
CDR3: CASSASGPFNEQFF; D: TRBD2; V: TRBV14
CDR3: CASSLISGGSYNEQFF; D: .; V: TRBV7-3
CDR3: CASSSSRTDYEQYF; D: .; V: TRBV7-3
CDR3: CASSLVSGGHYEQYF; D: TRBD2; V: TRBV7-9
CDR3: CASTWDFRVRNEQFF; D: .; V: TRBV7-8
CDR3: CASSISPLQGTDTQYF; D: .; V: TRBV19
CDR3: CASSQGSSASDFGRYTF; D: .; V: TRBV4-1
CDR3: CASSFTYNEQFF; D: .; V: TRBV7-2
CDR3: CASSLELSGTTGELFF; D: .; V: TRBV9
CDR3: CASSPGLAAQETQYF; D: TRBD2; V: TRBV5-1
CDR3: CASKETSVNTGELFF; D: TRBD2; V: TRBV19
CDR3: CASSMGGRAVFNEQFF; D: TRBD2; V: TRBV19
CDR3: CASTIQGEAFF; D: .; V: TRBV6-6
CDR3: CASSIRLAGDTGELFF; D: TRBD2; V: TRBV19
CDR3: CASSLGEALNYGYTF; D: .; V: TRBV28
CDR3: CATSRDTSGRDTQYF; D: TRBD2; V: TRBV15
CDR3: CASSFAGPGELFF; D: .; V: TRBV28
CDR3: CASSLDRAYEQYF; D: TRBD1; V: TRBV11-1
CDR3: CASSEGRTSTDTQYF; D: .; V: TRBV6-4
CDR3: CASSRKALGENEKLFF; D: .; V: TRBV7-9
CDR3: CASKEVTGSSYEQYF; D: .; V: TRBV6-5
CDR3: CASSPPVAERGTDTQYF; D: .; V: TRBV18
CDR3: CASSQQLRATNDEQYF; D: .; V: TRBV6-6